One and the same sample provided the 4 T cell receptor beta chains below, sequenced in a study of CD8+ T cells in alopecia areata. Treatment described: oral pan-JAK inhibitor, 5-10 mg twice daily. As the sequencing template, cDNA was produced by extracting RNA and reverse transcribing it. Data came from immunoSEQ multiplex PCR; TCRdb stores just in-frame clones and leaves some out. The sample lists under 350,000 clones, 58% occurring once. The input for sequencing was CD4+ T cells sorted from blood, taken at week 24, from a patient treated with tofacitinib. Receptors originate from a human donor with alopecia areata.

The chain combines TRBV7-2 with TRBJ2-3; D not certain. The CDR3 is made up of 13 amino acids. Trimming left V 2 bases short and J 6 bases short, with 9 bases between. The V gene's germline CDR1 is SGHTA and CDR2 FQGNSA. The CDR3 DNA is TGTGCCAGCAGCTTATCGAGACGGGATACGCAGTATTTT. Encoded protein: CASSLSRRDTQYF.

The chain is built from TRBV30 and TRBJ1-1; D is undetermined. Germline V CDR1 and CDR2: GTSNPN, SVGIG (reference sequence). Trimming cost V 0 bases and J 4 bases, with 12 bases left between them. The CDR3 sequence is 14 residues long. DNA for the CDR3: TGTGCCTGGAGTGTACAAGGGCTCCGCACTGAAGCTTTCTTT. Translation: CAWSVQGLRTEAFF.

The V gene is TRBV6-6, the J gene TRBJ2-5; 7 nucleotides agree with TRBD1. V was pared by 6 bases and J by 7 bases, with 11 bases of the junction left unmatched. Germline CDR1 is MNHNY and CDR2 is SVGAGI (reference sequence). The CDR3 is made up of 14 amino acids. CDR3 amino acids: CASRRDSAIGTQYF. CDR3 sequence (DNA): TGTGCCAGCAGACGGGACAGTGCAATAGGGACCCAGTACTTC.

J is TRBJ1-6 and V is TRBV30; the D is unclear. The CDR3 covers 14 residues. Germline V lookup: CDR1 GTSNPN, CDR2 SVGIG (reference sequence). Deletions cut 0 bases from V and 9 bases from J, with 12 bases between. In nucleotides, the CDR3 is TGTGCCTGGAGTGTAATGGTCCCCTCTTCACCCCTCCACTTT. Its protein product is CAWSVMVPSSPLHF.